This TCR beta chain was captured by sequencing in a study of blood T cell repertoires in COVID-19. Germline CDR1 reads GTSNPN; CDR2 reads SVGIG (reference sequence). V was cut by 1 base and J by 4 bases, with 13 bases left in between. The CDR3 contains 14 residues. Participant-reported clinical history was the basis for cohort assignment. Per the authors' pipeline: Reference gene primers were amplified, and this amplification served to estimate nucleated cell counts. The method was immunoSEQ multiplex PCR; TCRdb's version includes in-frame clones alone and lacks a portion of them. D and trimming were read from the DNA, whereas the V and J calls and clone size are those reported in that table. The table records about 220,000 clones, 80% to 90% of them present only once.

Sequencing was performed on PBMCs or T cells enriched from blood (not recorded which). The clonotype was recovered from a woman aged 18-35 years in a cohort exposed to, infected with or recovered from COVID-19 (not recorded which). The V call is TRBV30, the J call TRBJ1-2; D unresolved. CDR3 in amino acids: CAWSDGGVFYGYTF. The CDR3 DNA is TGTGCCTGGAGTGATGGAGGAGTTTTCTATGGCTACACCTTC.